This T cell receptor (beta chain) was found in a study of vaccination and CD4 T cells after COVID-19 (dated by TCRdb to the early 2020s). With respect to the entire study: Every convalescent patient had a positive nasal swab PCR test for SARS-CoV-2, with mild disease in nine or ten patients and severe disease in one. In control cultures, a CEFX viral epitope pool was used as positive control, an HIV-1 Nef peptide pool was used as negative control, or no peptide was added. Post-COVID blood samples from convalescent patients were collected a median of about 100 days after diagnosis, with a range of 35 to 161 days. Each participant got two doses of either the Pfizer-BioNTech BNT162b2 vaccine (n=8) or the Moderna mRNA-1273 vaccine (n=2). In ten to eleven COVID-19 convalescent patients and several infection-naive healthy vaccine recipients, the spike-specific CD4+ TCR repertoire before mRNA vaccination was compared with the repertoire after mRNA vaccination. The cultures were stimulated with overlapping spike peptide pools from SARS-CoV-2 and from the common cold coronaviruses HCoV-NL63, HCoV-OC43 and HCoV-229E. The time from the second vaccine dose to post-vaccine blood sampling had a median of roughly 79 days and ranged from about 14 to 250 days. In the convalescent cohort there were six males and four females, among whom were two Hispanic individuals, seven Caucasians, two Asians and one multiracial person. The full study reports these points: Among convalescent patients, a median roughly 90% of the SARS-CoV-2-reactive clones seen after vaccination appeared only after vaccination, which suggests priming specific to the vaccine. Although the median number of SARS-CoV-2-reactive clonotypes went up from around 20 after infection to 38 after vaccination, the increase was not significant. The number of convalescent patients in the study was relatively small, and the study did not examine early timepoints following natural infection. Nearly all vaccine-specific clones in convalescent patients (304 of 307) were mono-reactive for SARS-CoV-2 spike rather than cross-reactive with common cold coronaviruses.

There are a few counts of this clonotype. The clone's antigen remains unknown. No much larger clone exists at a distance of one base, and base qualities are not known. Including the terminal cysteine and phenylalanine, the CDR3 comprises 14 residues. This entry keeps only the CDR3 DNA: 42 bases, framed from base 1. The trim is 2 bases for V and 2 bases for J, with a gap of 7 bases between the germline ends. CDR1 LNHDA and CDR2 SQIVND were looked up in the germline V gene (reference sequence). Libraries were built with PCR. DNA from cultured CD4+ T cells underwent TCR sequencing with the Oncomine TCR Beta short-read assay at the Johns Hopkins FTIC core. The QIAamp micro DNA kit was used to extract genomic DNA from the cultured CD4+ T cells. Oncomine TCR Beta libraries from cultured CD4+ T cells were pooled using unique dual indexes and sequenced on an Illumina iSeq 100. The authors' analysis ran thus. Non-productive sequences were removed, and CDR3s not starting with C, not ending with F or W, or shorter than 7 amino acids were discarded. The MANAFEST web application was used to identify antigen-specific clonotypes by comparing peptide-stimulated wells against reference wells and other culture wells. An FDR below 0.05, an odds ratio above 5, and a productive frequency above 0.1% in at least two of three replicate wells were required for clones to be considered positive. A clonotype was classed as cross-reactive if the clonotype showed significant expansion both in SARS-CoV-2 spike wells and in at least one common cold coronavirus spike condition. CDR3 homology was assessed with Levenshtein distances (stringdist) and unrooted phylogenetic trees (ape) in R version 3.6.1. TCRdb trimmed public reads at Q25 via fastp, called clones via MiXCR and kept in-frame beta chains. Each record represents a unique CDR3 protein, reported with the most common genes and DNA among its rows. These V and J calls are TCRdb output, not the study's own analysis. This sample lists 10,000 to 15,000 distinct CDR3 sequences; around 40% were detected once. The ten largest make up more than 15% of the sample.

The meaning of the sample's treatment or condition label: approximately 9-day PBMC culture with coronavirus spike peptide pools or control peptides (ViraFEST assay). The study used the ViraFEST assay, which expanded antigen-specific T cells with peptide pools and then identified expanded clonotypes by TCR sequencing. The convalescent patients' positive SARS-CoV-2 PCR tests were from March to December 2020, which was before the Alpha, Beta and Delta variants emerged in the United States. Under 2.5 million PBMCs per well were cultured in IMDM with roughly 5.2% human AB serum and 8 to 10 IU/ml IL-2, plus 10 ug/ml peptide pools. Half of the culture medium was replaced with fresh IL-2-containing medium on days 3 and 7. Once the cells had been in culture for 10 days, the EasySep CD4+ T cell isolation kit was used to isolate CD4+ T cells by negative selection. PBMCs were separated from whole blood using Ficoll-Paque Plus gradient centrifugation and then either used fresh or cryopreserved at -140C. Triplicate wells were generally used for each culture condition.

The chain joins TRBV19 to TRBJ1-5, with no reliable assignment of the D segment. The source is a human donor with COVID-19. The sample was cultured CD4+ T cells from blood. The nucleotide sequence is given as TGTGCCAGTAGTATACAGTGGGGCAATCAGCCCCAGCATTTT. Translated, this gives CASSIQWGNQPQHF.